This T cell receptor beta chain stems from a study of blood T cell repertoires in COVID-19. Across the whole study: Donors in the United States, Italy and Spain gave samples during acute or convalescent COVID-19. PBMCs, B-cell-depleted T cells, or T cells provided the cDNA or gDNA that made up the material.

Patients at the Seattle site were enrolled during active infection and followed longitudinally. As handled by the study authors: Researchers report that nucleated cell counts were estimated from reference gene primer amplification. Method: immunoSEQ multiplex PCR; TCRdb's copy keeps in-frame clones and lacks some. That table is the source of V, J and clone size, and D and trimming were worked out from the DNA. The table shows hundreds of thousands of clones, with around 88% occurring only once. V was clipped by 5 bases and J by 5 bases, with 7 bases between them. The CDR3 loop spans 11 amino acids. Germline CDR1 SGHAT, CDR2 FQNNGV.

V and J are TRBV11-2 and TRBJ2-7; no reliable D call. The receptor comes from a woman aged 45-65 years with COVID-19, enrolled during active disease. The specimen sequenced was peripheral blood. The CDR3 DNA follows: TGTGCCAGCAGCCTTTCAGACGAGCAGTACTTC. Translated: CASSLSDEQYF.